Following are 30 T cell receptor beta chains from one sample sequenced in a study of OX40 agonist ivuxolimab in advanced cancers. Method: immunoSEQ multiplex PCR; TCRdb's copy keeps in-frame clones and lacks some. The data contain more than 30,000 clones, about 92% of them singletons. The material sequenced was CD4+ or CD8+ T cells sorted from blood, taken in a trial of the OX40 agonist ivuxolimab. These receptors came from an adult with an advanced solid tumor such as melanoma, head and neck, liver or kidney cancer.

The CDR3 nucleotides read TGTGCCAGCAGCGAGACAGCTTATGGCTACACCTTC. Translating gives CASSETAYGYTF. The chain uses TRBV25-1 and TRBJ1-2; D might be TRBD1 (5 bases). Germline V gene sequence: CDR1 MGHDK, CDR2 SYGVNS. With 6 bases removed from V and 5 bases from J, the gap between germline ends came to 10 bases. The CDR3 totals 12 residues.

The rearrangement joins TRBV5-1 to TRBJ1-2; D is possibly TRBD1 (5 bases). Trimming cost V 0 bases and J 7 bases, with 19 bases left between them. The germline V gene has CDR1 SGHRS and CDR2 YFSETQ. The CDR3 runs to 16 residues. The CDR3 DNA sequence: TGCGCCAGCAGCTTGGGATCAGGGTACGGCGTAGGTGGCTACACCTTC. Amino acid sequence: CASSLGSGYGVGGYTF.

The rearrangement links TRBV14 to TRBJ2-1, with 8 bases that match TRBD2. V dropped 4 bases and J dropped 8; count of bases not matched to a gene: 7. CDR1 is SGHDN, CDR2 FVKESK, per germline. The CDR3 is 14 amino acids. CDR3 coding DNA: TGTGCCAGCAGCCCAAGCGGGAGTACGGATGAGCAGTTCTTC. Protein product: CASSPSGSTDEQFF.

V gene TRBV9 combines with J gene TRBJ1-2; the D is unclear. The V gene's germline CDR1 is SGDLS and CDR2 YYNGEE. CDR3 length: 15 amino acids. V dropped 1 base and J dropped 8 bases, with 18 bases sitting between them. The CDR3 region is CASSVLGFQKGGYTF. CDR3 coding DNA: TGTGCCAGCAGCGTACTGGGTTTCCAAAAGGGAGGCTACACCTTC.

The V call is TRBV15, the J call TRBJ1-3; D gene uncertain. Germline values: CDR1 LNHNV, CDR2 YYDKDF (reference sequence). V dropped 1 base and J dropped 0 bases, with 7 bases sitting between them. The length of the CDR3 is 15 residues. The CDR3 DNA sequence: TGTGCCACCAGCAGAGTCTCCTTCTCTGGAAACACCATATATTTT. This sequence encodes CATSRVSFSGNTIYF.

The V and J genes are TRBV9 and TRBJ1-1; D gene ambiguous. Germline V gives CDR1 SGDLS, CDR2 YYNGEE. V lost 4 bases, J lost 5 bases, and 12 bases lay in between. The CDR3 covers 13 residues. The CDR3 region is CASSSQAETEAFF. The CDR3, as DNA: TGTGCCAGCAGCTCTCAGGCTGAAACTGAAGCTTTCTTT.

This chain uses TRBV14 with TRBJ2-7; D is undetermined. The CDR3 has 13 residues. V shed 4 bases and J shed 2 bases, with 9 bases lying between them. CDR1 is SGHDN, CDR2 FVKESK, per germline. The CDR3 region has the DNA TGTGCCAGCAGCCGCACATTTCCCTACGAGCAGTACTTC. The encoded protein is CASSRTFPYEQYF.

This clone is a singleton in its sample. The chain combines TRBV28 with TRBJ2-7; weak D call: TRBD2 (5 bases). V was trimmed by 2 bases and J by 2 bases, leaving 7 bases between them. This CDR3 comprises 13 residues. CDR1 is MDHEN, CDR2 SYDVKM, per germline. The chain's CDR3 is CASSLTSPYEQYF. As DNA, the CDR3 is TGTGCCAGCAGTTTAACTAGTCCCTACGAGCAGTACTTC.

The V and J genes are TRBV4-1 and TRBJ2-1; D is uncertain. The CDR3 totals 17 residues. Germline V lookup: CDR1 MGHRA, CDR2 YSYEKL. V lost 0 bases and J lost 4, with 16 bases in between. The CDR3 sequence: CASSQEGFVGSYNEQFF. The CDR3 DNA sequence: TGCGCCAGCAGCCAAGAAGGATTTGTTGGCTCTTACAATGAGCAGTTCTTC.

The rearrangement links TRBV7-3 to TRBJ2-1; TRBD2 aligns across 12 bases. The CDR3 is made up of 16 amino acids. CDR1 and CDR2 (germline): SGHTA, FQGTGA. Trimming cost V 5 bases and J 6 bases; bases outside gene matches: 8. CDR3 coding DNA: TGTGCCAGCAGCGACCCGACTAGCGGGAGTGGCAATGAGCAGTTCTTC. Its translation: CASSDPTSGSGNEQFF.

This chain links TRBV11-2 with TRBJ2-5, with unresolved D. V was shortened by 2 bases and J by 1 base, with 14 bases between the two germline ends. CDR3 size: 16 residues. CDR1 is SGHAT and CDR2 is FQNNGV in the germline V gene. The CDR3 sequence is CASSLKRSALQETQYF. The CDR3 region has the DNA TGTGCCAGCAGCTTAAAACGGTCGGCGCTCCAAGAGACCCAGTACTTC. The full variable domain, completed using reference TRBV11-2 and TRBJ2-5, is EAGVAQSPRYKIIEKRQSVAFWCNPISGHATLYWYQQILGQGPKLLIQFQNNGVVDDSQLPKDRFSAERLKGVDSTLKIQPAKLEDSAVYLCASSLKRSALQETQYFGPGTRLLVL.

The chain employs TRBV6-6 and TRBJ2-5; TRBD2 agrees at 7 bases. Germline V CDR1 and CDR2: MNHNY, SVGAGI (reference sequence). The CDR3 has 14 amino acids. After removal of 8 bases from V and 4 bases from J, the junction contained 10 bases not matched to a gene. The CDR3 DNA reads as TGTGCCAGCCTTATGACTAGCTGGCCAGAGACCCAGTACTTC. Translation gives CASLMTSWPETQYF.

This chain uses TRBV6-6 with TRBJ2-3; 7 bases line up with TRBD1. This CDR3 is built from 13 residues. The V and J ends lost 5 bases and 7 bases, in that order; junction bases with no gene match: 6. CDR1 and CDR2 (germline): MNHNY, SVGAGI (reference sequence). The CDR3: CASSTNRGNTQYF. CDR3 sequence (DNA): TGTGCCAGCAGTACAAACAGGGGAAATACGCAGTATTTT.

The table lists this clone with a few counts. The chain couples TRBV30 to TRBJ1-1, with no clear D. V shed 0 bases and J shed 11 bases, with 10 bases lying between them. This CDR3 has 11 amino acids. Germline V gene lookup returns CDR1 GTSNPN and CDR2 SVGIG (reference sequence). The CDR3 protein is CAWSVGGLAFF. Written as DNA, the CDR3 is TGTGCCTGGAGTGTAGGTGGTTTGGCTTTCTTT.

The rearrangement links TRBV11-2 to TRBJ2-1; 8 positions agree with TRBD1. The CDR3 is 15 amino acids. Trimming at V came to 5 bases and at J to 10 bases, leaving 13 bases not matched to a gene. Per the germline V gene, CDR1 is SGHAT and CDR2 is FQNNGV. CDR3 nucleotide sequence: TGTGCCAGCAGCCAGGGGGCAGGGACAGCCTTAGAGCAGTTCTTC. This encodes CASSQGAGTALEQFF.

This sequence joins TRBV30 and TRBJ1-6; weak D call: TRBD1 (6 bases). CDR1 is GTSNPN and CDR2 is SVGIG in the germline V gene (reference sequence). This CDR3 is built from 15 residues. The germline V and J ends were trimmed by 1 base and 6 bases, with 13 bases remaining between them. CDR3 amino acids: CAWSGGGGSNSPLHF. The CDR3 DNA reads as TGTGCCTGGAGTGGAGGGGGGGGAAGTAATTCACCCCTCCACTTT. Full variable domain (outside the CDR3, taken from reference TRBV30 and TRBJ1-6): SQTIHQWPATLVQPVGSPLSLECTVEGTSNPNLYWYRQAAGRGLQLLFYSVGIGQISSEVPQNLSASRPQDRQFILSSKKLLLSDSGFYLCAWSGGGGSNSPLHFGNGTRLTVT.

The chain has TRBV14 and TRBJ2-1; D gene uncertain. CDR1 SGHDN and CDR2 FVKESK come from the germline V gene. V was trimmed by 2 bases and J by 9 bases, leaving 11 bases between them. The CDR3 length is 13 residues. This chain's CDR3 is CASSQPVWGEQFF. CDR3 DNA: TGTGCCAGCAGCCAACCGGTCTGGGGTGAGCAGTTCTTC.

The chain joins TRBV5-1 to TRBJ2-2, with TRBD1 identical over 11 bases. Per germline, CDR1 SGHRS and CDR2 YFSETQ. This CDR3 comprises 18 residues. V lost 0 bases and J lost 4; bases outside the gene matches: 8. CDR3 loop: CASSLAPGQGAGTGELFF. CDR3 nucleotides: TGCGCCAGCAGCTTGGCCCCCGGACAGGGGGCTGGCACCGGGGAGCTGTTTTTT.

This chain joins TRBV12-5 and TRBJ2-2; D call uncertain. Germline values: CDR1 LGHNT, CDR2 FRNRAP. V lost 2 bases and J 1 base, leaving 8 bases between the germline ends. The CDR3 has 15 residues. Written as DNA, the CDR3 is TGTGCTAGTGGTTTGATCTTGCGGAACACCGGGGAGCTGTTTTTT. Translating gives CASGLILRNTGELFF.

The V call is TRBV28, the J call TRBJ1-4; weak D call: TRBD1 (5 bases). The CDR3 spans 17 residues. Germline loops: CDR1 MDHEN, CDR2 SYDVKM. Trimming cost V 6 bases and J 0 bases, with 17 bases left between them. CDR3 protein: CASSQMPSGTTNEKLFF. The CDR3 bases are TGTGCCAGCAGCCAAATGCCCTCAGGGACAACTAATGAAAAACTGTTTTTT.

This rearrangement joins TRBV4-1 to TRBJ2-2, with unresolved D. V was clipped by 4 bases and J by 6 bases, with 9 bases between them. Germline V gene data show CDR1 as MGHRA and CDR2 as YSYEKL. This CDR3 contains 13 residues. CDR3 in amino acids: CASSRNTAGELFF. Written as DNA, the CDR3 is TGCGCCAGCAGCCGGAATACGGCCGGGGAGCTGTTTTTT.

This chain joins TRBV25-1 and TRBJ2-3, with D possibly being TRBD2 (5 bases). Germline V gives CDR1 MGHDK, CDR2 SYGVNS. V lost 6 bases, J lost 4 bases, and 8 bases lay in between. The CDR3 runs to 12 residues. The CDR3 is CASSWGADTQYF. The CDR3, as DNA: TGTGCCAGCAGCTGGGGAGCAGATACGCAGTATTTT.

In regard to this clone: Germline is not matched at one junction end, which may reflect a read error. The chain couples TRBV6-6 to TRBJ2-1; 8 bases align to TRBD1. Germline CDR1 MNHNY, CDR2 SVGAGI (reference sequence). The CDR3 sequence is 16 residues long. The DNA for the CDR3 is TGTGCCAGCATTTACCAGCCGGACAGGGTTTCCAATGAGCAGTTCTTC. Residues: CASIYQPDRVSNEQFF.

The chain is built from TRBV19 and TRBJ2-1; D might be TRBD1 (6 bases). CDR1 and CDR2 from the germline V gene are LNHDA and SQIVND (reference sequence). Trimming left V 7 bases short and J 6 bases short, with 13 bases between. CDR3 length equals 13 residues. The CDR3 here is CASMSRGGNEQFF. The CDR3 DNA sequence: TGTGCCAGTATGTCCAGAGGGGGCAATGAGCAGTTCTTC.

This chain uses TRBV5-1 with TRBJ2-1; either TRBD1 or TRBD2 may supply D (5 bases each). This CDR3 is built from 14 residues. CDR1 is SGHRS and CDR2 is YFSETQ in the germline V gene. Trimming removed 0 bases at V and 6 bases at J, with 10 bases between. This CDR3 is CASSLAPGPNEQFF. The CDR3 DNA is TGCGCCAGCAGCTTGGCCCCGGGACCCAATGAGCAGTTCTTC.

The chain carries TRBV7-6 and TRBJ2-7, with 7 bases identical to TRBD2. The germline V gene has CDR1 SGHVS and CDR2 FNYEAQ. The J segment lost 0 bases and the V segment lost 5 bases, leaving 4 bases of the junction unmatched. This CDR3 contains 14 residues. DNA of the CDR3: TGTGCCAGCAGCCCAGGCGGGGGCTCCTACGAGCAGTACTTC. This codes for CASSPGGGSYEQYF.

For the CDR3, the DNA is TGTGCCAGCAAATCCCATGACAGCCGCCAAGAGACCCAGTACTTC. This translates into CASKSHDSRQETQYF. The V gene is TRBV27, the J gene TRBJ2-5, with D perhaps matching TRBD1 (5 bases). CDR1 and CDR2 from the germline V gene are MNHEY and SMNVEV (reference sequence). The CDR3 has 15 amino acids. Trimming cost V 7 bases and J 1 base, with 16 bases left between them.

The chain has TRBV4-1 and TRBJ2-5, with D possibly being TRBD2 (6 bases). The CDR3 extends over 15 amino acids. V lost 4 bases and J lost 1, with 13 bases in between. Germline loops: CDR1 MGHRA, CDR2 YSYEKL. The CDR3 loop reads CASSLSLATQETQYF. The CDR3, as DNA: TGCGCCAGCAGCCTTTCTCTAGCGACCCAAGAGACCCAGTACTTC.

V and J are TRBV11-2 and TRBJ2-1; 7 bases are a match to TRBD1. The CDR3 length is 14 residues. The germline CDR1 and CDR2 sequences are SGHAT and FQNNGV. The V and J ends lost 5 bases and 12 bases, in that order; junction bases with no gene match: 13. This CDR3 reads CASSLWDSRLGQFF. CDR3 sequence (DNA): TGTGCCAGCAGCCTTTGGGACAGTAGATTAGGGCAGTTCTTC.

This clone was seen more than once but under ten times. The gene calls are TRBV6-6 and TRBJ2-1; the D gene is possibly TRBD2 (5 bases). CDR3 length equals 13 residues. From germline, CDR1 is MNHNY and CDR2 SVGAGI (reference sequence). The germline V and J ends were trimmed by 7 bases and 10 bases, with 17 bases remaining between them. CDR3 nucleotide sequence: TGTGCCAGCAAAGCGGCCAGTCCTGGAGAGCAGTTCTTC. This gives the protein CASKAASPGEQFF.